Each of the 20 T cell receptor beta chains below was sequenced from the same sample in a study of tissue T cells after allogeneic stem cell transplantation. Stated time point: mouse harvest day 14 after allogeneic transplant. Mouse grafts combined 10^7 T-cell-depleted bone marrow cells with 10^6 splenic CD5+ T cells. Generated by immunoSEQ multiplex PCR, the TCRdb table keeps only in-frame clones and is missing some. The sample records around 2,000 clones, roughly 51% being singletons. Material: lymph node tissue. The receptors stem from a female BALB/c mouse given C57BL/6 T cells with graft-versus-host disease after an allogeneic hematopoietic cell transplant.

Concerning this clone: Mouse gene names apply. The read falls 1 residue short of the CDR3 end, and the missing part is taken from the germline J gene. This chain joins TRBV31 and TRBJ1-1; D not resolved. The V and J ends lost 1 base and 4 bases respectively, with 10 bases between them. This CDR3 has 13 residues. The germline CDR1 and CDR2 sequences are GKSSPN and SITVG. Incomplete CDR3 DNA: TGTGCCTGGAGTCGGAGAGAGGGCACAGAAGTCTTC. Encoded protein: CAWSRREGTEVF. The full CDR3 protein is CAWSRREGTEVFF. Full variable domain (outside the CDR3, taken from reference TRBV31 and TRBJ1-1): AQTIHQWPVAEIKAVGSPLSLGCTIKGKSSPNLYWYWQATGGTLQQLFYSITVGQVESVVQLNLSASRPKDDQFILSTEKLLLSHSGFYLCAWSRREGTEVFFGKGTRLTVV.

This clone occurred a few times. Genes and germline are mouse. The missing CDR3 end, 1 residue past where the read stops, is filled in from the germline J gene. The V and J genes are TRBV15 and TRBJ1-3, with D uncertain. Deletions cut 6 bases from V and 4 bases from J, with 4 bases between. Germline loops: CDR1 SGHND, CDR2 FRSKSL. The CDR3 loop spans 11 amino acids. CDR3 bases read: TGTGCCAGCAGCCCCGGAAATACGCTCTAT. It translates to CASSPGNTLY. Given in full, the CDR3 is CASSPGNTLYF.

A remark on this clone: The genes are named according to mouse. From the germline J gene comes the end of the CDR3, since the read stops 1 residue before it. This sequence joins TRBV1 and TRBJ2-5; 9 bases fit TRBD2. This CDR3 is built from 17 residues. V was clipped by 0 bases and J by 2 bases; unmatched bases: 6. From germline, CDR1 is NSQYPW and CDR2 LRSPGD (reference sequence). CDR3: CTCSADLGGRAQDTQYF. The part of the CDR3 DNA that was read is TGCACCTGCAGTGCAGATTTGGGGGGGCGCGCCCAAGACACCCAGTAC.

A word on this clone: Gene names are the mouse ones. This chain's CDR3 is CTCSADGDTEVFF. CDR3 DNA (partial): TGCACCTGCAGTGCAGATGGGGACACAGAAGTCTTC. J is TRBJ1-1 and V is TRBV1; D call uncertain. From the germline J gene comes the end of the CDR3, since the read stops 1 residue before it. The germline CDR1 and CDR2 sequences are NSQYPW and LRSPGD (reference sequence). The CDR3 runs 13 residues. Trimming removed 0 bases at V and 3 bases at J, with 5 bases between. Full variable domain (remainder filled in from reference TRBV1 and TRBJ1-1): VTLLEQNPRWRLVPRGQAVNLRCILKNSQYPWMSWYQQDLQKQLQWLFTLRSPGDKEVKSLPGADYLATRVTDTELRLQVANMSQGRTLYCTCSADGDTEVFFGKGTRLTVV.

As for this clone: Gene names and germline refer to mouse. The DNA ends 1 residue before the CDR3 does, and the rest of the CDR3 is filled in from the germline J gene. The V and J genes are TRBV30 and TRBJ1-5, with D possibly matching TRBD1 (6 bases). The CDR3 covers 14 residues. Trimming pared 4 bases from V and 4 bases from J, leaving 14 bases between. In germline, CDR1 is SQVVS, CDR2 ANEGSEA. CDR3 DNA (partial): TGTAGTTCTATGCCCGGGACAACAAACCAGGCTCCGCTT. As protein: CSSMPGTTNQAPL. The CDR3 as a whole reads CSSMPGTTNQAPLF.

About this clone itself: The gene symbols are mouse symbols. The DNA ends 1 residue before the CDR3 does, and the rest of the CDR3 is filled in from the germline J gene. V and J are TRBV31 and TRBJ2-4; weak D call: TRBD2 (5 bases). Germline V gives CDR1 GKSSPN, CDR2 SITVG. The CDR3 covers 13 residues. Trimming shortened V by 0 bases and J by 1 base, and 5 bases separated the two germline ends. The CDR3 DNA, read in part, is TGTGCCTGGAGTCTCTGGGGTCAAAACACCTTGTAC. Translating it yields CAWSLWGQNTLY. The complete CDR3 protein is CAWSLWGQNTLYF.

In regard to this clone: Germline and genes: mouse. The DNA ends 1 residue before the CDR3 does, and the rest of the CDR3 is filled in from the germline J gene. The chain is built from TRBV19 and TRBJ1-2; 9 bases map to TRBD1. Losses at the gene ends were 4 bases for V and 3 bases for J; bases not matched to a gene: 4. The CDR3 runs to 14 residues. Germline CDR1 FNHDT, CDR2 SITEND (reference sequence). The CDR3 here is CASSATGGDSDYTF. The CDR3 bases that were read are TGTGCCAGCAGTGCCACAGGGGGCGACTCCGACTACACC.

This clone came up a few times. The gene symbols are mouse symbols. The read ends 1 residue early relative to the CDR3; the germline J gene fills the gap. The V gene is TRBV26, the J gene TRBJ2-7; maybe TRBD1 (7 bases). In germline, CDR1 is KGHPV, CDR2 FQNQEV (reference sequence). CDR3 length: 12 residues. V gave up 2 bases and J gave up 7 bases, with 9 bases separating them. The covered CDR3 bases are TGTGCCAGCAGTCTGAGGGGGCGAGAACAGTAC. It translates to CASSLRGREQY. In full, the CDR3 is CASSLRGREQYF.

Comments on this clone: Each gene name is a mouse one. The read is 1 residue too short to cover the CDR3 end, so that end is filled in from the germline J gene. The chain carries TRBV12-2 and TRBJ2-3; unclear D gene. Germline values: CDR1 SGHLS, CDR2 HYDKME. The ends were cut back, 2 bases at V and 0 bases at J, with 8 bases in the middle. The CDR3 covers 14 residues. CDR3 bases read: TGTGCCAGCTCTCAAAGACTTAGTGCAGAAACGCTGTAT. Its translation is CASSQRLSAETLY. The whole CDR3 sequence reads CASSQRLSAETLYF. Using reference TRBV12-2 and TRBJ2-3 for the parts outside the CDR3, the full variable domain is NSGVVQSPRYIIKGKGERSILKCIPISGHLSVAWYQQTQGQELKFFIQHYDKMERDKGNLPSRFSVQQFDDYHSEMNMSALELEDSAVYFCASSQRLSAETLYFGSGTRLTVL.

Note on this clone: Gene names follow the mouse nomenclature. The read is 1 residue too short to cover the CDR3 end, so that end is filled in from the germline J gene. V usage is TRBV24 and J usage is TRBJ2-5; D ambiguous. Germline loops: CDR1 KGHTA, CDR2 FRNEEI. V was trimmed by 6 bases and J by 1 base, leaving 5 bases between them. The CDR3 consists of 12 residues. The covered CDR3 bases are TGTGCCAGCAGCCCTCACCAAGACACCCAGTAC. Its translation: CASSPHQDTQY. The CDR3 in its entirety is CASSPHQDTQYF.

As concerns this clone: Gene names refer to mouse genes. With the read ending 1 residue before the CDR3 end, the germline J gene is used to fill in that end. The rearrangement links TRBV13-1 to TRBJ2-4; D is possibly TRBD2 (7 bases). The germline V gene encodes CDR1 NSHNY and CDR2 SYGAGN. The length of the CDR3 is 12 residues. V lost 5 bases and J lost 8, with 12 bases in between. The CDR3 sequence is CASRGGAGTLYF. CDR3 bases read: TGTGCCAGCAGGGGGGGCGCGGGCACCTTGTAC.

To note about this clone: Each gene name is a mouse one. The sequenced fragment ends 1 residue before the CDR3 boundary, so the rest is inferred from the germline J gene. This chain links TRBV12-2 with TRBJ2-5; D possibly uses TRBD1 or TRBD2 (5 bases each). V was shortened by 0 bases and J by 5 bases, with 8 bases between the two germline ends. Germline-derived CDR1 and CDR2 are SGHLS and HYDKME. The CDR3 contains 13 residues. The CDR3 sequence: CASSLGARDTQYF. Partial CDR3 DNA: TGTGCCAGCTCTCTCGGGGCTCGAGACACCCAGTAC.

To note about this clone: Gene names are the mouse ones. The sequenced fragment ends 1 residue before the CDR3 boundary, so the rest is inferred from the germline J gene. V and J are TRBV12-1 and TRBJ2-2; tentatively, D is TRBD1 (6 bases). Germline CDR1 and CDR2: SGHSN and HYEKVE. Between the trimmed V and J ends, which lost 0 bases and 13 bases, there was a span of 20 bases. The CDR3 totals 15 residues. CDR3 bases read: TGTGCCAGCTCTCTCCAGGGGTCTTCTGGAAATACGCTCTAC. Protein product: CASSLQGSSGNTLY. The whole CDR3 sequence is CASSLQGSSGNTLYF.

This clone is categorized as large. The gene symbols are mouse symbols. Sequencing ends 1 residue short of the CDR3 end; the germline J gene provides the rest. This chain uses TRBV13-3 with TRBJ2-1; 9 positions match TRBD2. This CDR3 has 14 amino acids. Germline values: CDR1 NNHDY, CDR2 SYVADS. Trimming removed 2 bases from V and 5 bases from J; junction bases left unmatched: 2. CDR3 amino acids: CASSDWGGNAEQFF. CDR3 DNA, as far as it was read: TGTGCCAGCAGTGACTGGGGGGGGAATGCTGAGCAGTTC.

Details on this clone: Gene labels here are mouse ones. The read finishes 1 residue shy of the CDR3 end, and the germline J gene is used to complete it. The V gene is TRBV5, the J gene TRBJ2-2; D gene uncertain. Between the trimmed V and J ends, which lost 1 base and 0 bases, there was a span of 15 bases. Looked up from germline, CDR1 is LGHNA and CDR2 is YNLKQL (reference sequence). The CDR3 has 18 amino acids. The DNA read from the CDR3 is TGTGCCAGCAGCCAAGGGTACAGACCCTCTGCAAACACCGGGCAGCTCTAC. Translation gives CASSQGYRPSANTGQLY. The complete CDR3 sequence is CASSQGYRPSANTGQLYF.

A remark on this clone: All gene names here are mouse names. The read ends 1 residue early relative to the CDR3; the germline J gene fills the gap. This chain connects TRBV5 to TRBJ1-1; D possibly corresponds to TRBD1 (5 bases). CDR1 and CDR2 (germline): LGHNA, YNLKQL (reference sequence). The CDR3 extends over 14 amino acids. Trimming cost V 1 base and J 0 bases, with 6 bases left between them. The covered CDR3 bases are TGTGCCAGCAGCCAAGCACAGGCAAACACAGAAGTCTTC. Protein: CASSQAQANTEVF. The complete CDR3 protein is CASSQAQANTEVFF.

This clone was found once. Each gene name is a mouse one. The read terminates 1 residue ahead of where the CDR3 ends, so the germline J gene completes it. The rearrangement uses TRBV31 and TRBJ2-4; 9 bases fit TRBD2. With 0 bases clipped from V and 8 bases from J, the junction kept 6 bases outside the gene matches. In germline, CDR1 is GKSSPN, CDR2 SITVG. This CDR3 is built from 14 residues. The part of the CDR3 DNA that was read is TGTGCCTGGAGTCTAGTGGGGGGGCGCGTCACCTTGTAC. Translation: CAWSLVGGRVTLY. The whole CDR3 reads CAWSLVGGRVTLYF.

Concerning this clone itself: Gene names follow the mouse nomenclature. From the germline J gene comes the end of the CDR3, since the read stops 1 residue before it. This chain joins TRBV26 and TRBJ1-5; TRBD1 is a possible D gene (6 bases). The germline V and J ends were trimmed by 6 bases and 7 bases, with 10 bases remaining between them. Germline CDR1 KGHPV, CDR2 FQNQEV (reference sequence). The CDR3 has 12 amino acids. The CDR3 DNA, read in part, is TGTGCCAGCAGCCGGACAGATCAGGCTCCGCTT. It translates to CASSRTDQAPL. The full CDR3 is CASSRTDQAPLF.

The sample holds a few counts of this clone. Genes and germline come from the mouse. The CDR3 is cut off 1 residue early in the read; its end comes from the germline J gene. The chain uses TRBV20 and TRBJ2-1; D possibly corresponds to TRBD2 (6 bases). Germline loops: CDR1 GFQATS, CDR2 STVNSAI. V lost 3 bases, J lost 4 bases, and 7 bases lay in between. This CDR3 is 12 amino acids long. The CDR3 sequence is CGASDWYAEQFF. The sequenced part of the CDR3 DNA is TGTGGTGCTAGTGACTGGTATGCTGAGCAGTTC.

About this clone: Germline and genes: mouse. With the read ending 1 residue before the CDR3 end, the germline J gene is used to fill in that end. The V gene is TRBV2, the J gene TRBJ2-7; 7 bases agree with TRBD2. The CDR3 loop spans 14 amino acids. The ends lost 1 base at V and 0 bases at J; junction bases unmatched: 0. Germline V gene data show CDR1 as LGHNA and CDR2 as YSYQKL. CDR3 region: CASSQVGGSYEQYF. CDR3 DNA (partial): TGTGCCAGCAGCCAAGTGGGGGGCTCCTATGAACAGTAC.